Listed below are T cell receptor beta chains from one sample, sequenced in a study of T cells after yellow fever vaccination. TCRdb processed the 5' RACE reads anew with MiXCR; each CDR3 protein has one entry. Found here are some 160,000 distinct CDR3 sequences, 6% to 7.5% of them singletons; the top ten hold 2.5%. Material: CD4+ T cells sorted from PBMCs, obtained about 5 days after the first yellow fever vaccination. The receptors were gathered from a man between 18 and 35 years old who received the YFV17D yellow fever vaccine. Both conserved end residues are part of each CDR3. The D gene is left open where the match is weak. Size values are once, few and many counts, or a class for expanded clones, and some rows have none.

>.|once|TRBJ2-5|TRBV12-3/TRBV12-4
CASSHTGTTETQYF
TGTGCCAGCAGTCATACAGGGACAACAGAGACCCAGTACTTC
>.|many|TRBJ2-1|TRBV24-1
CATSGSAQDRVQFF
TGTGCCACCAGTGGTAGTGCACAGGACCGAGTGCAGTTCTTC
>.|many|TRBJ1-5|TRBV20-1
CSAIGASNQPQHF
TGCAGTGCTATTGGGGCGAGCAATCAGCCCCAGCATTTT
>TRBD1|many|TRBJ2-2|TRBV6-2/TRBV6-3
CASRPGTGDTGELFF
TGTGCCAGCAGGCCCGGGACAGGGGACACCGGGGAGCTGTTTTTT
>.|many|TRBJ2-6|TRBV11-2
CASSSPRTVSSGANVLTF
TGTGCCAGCAGCTCACCCAGGACGGTGAGCTCTGGGGCCAACGTCCTGACTTTC
>.|few|TRBJ2-2|TRBV5-1
CASSSLGLTGELFF
TGCGCCAGCAGCTCCCTGGGACTGACCGGGGAGCTGTTTTTT
>TRBD1|many|TRBJ2-1|TRBV12-3/TRBV12-4
CASRPGTGPNEQFF
TGTGCCAGCAGACCCGGGACAGGGCCCAATGAGCAGTTCTTC
>.|few|TRBJ2-1|TRBV5-1
CASSWEYEQFF
TGCGCCAGCAGCTGGGAGTATGAGCAGTTCTTC
>.|.|TRBJ2-3|TRBV6-6
CTSSYFPGDTQYF
TGTACCAGCAGTTACTTCCCCGGGGATACGCAGTATTTT
>.|many|TRBJ2-5|TRBV20-1
CSARGVRMETQYF
TGCAGTGCTAGAGGGGTGAGAATGGAGACCCAGTACTTC
>.|.|TRBJ1-3|TRBV18
CASSPGQSFSGNTIYF
TGTGCCAGCTCACCGGGACAATCCTTCTCTGGAAACACCATATATTTT
>.|many|TRBJ2-1|TRBV27
CASSLGLNGEQFF
TGTGCCAGCAGTTTAGGCCTTAACGGTGAGCAGTTCTTC
>.|.|TRBJ1-5|TRBV7-2
CASSDQGSQPQHF
TGTGCCAGCAGCGATCAGGGGAGTCAGCCCCAGCATTTT
>.|few|TRBJ2-7|TRBV5-1
CASSLEVAYEQYF
TGCGCCAGCAGCTTGGAGGTCGCCTACGAGCAGTACTTC
>TRBD1|few|TRBJ2-7|TRBV7-2
CASSPDRALEQYF
TGTGCCAGCAGCCCCGACAGGGCCCTCGAGCAGTACTTC
>.|few|TRBJ2-7|TRBV6-5
CASSYSGGGTGRGTYEQYF
TGTGCCAGCAGTTACTCGGGAGGTGGAACCGGGCGGGGCACCTACGAGCAGTACTTC
>.|many|TRBJ2-2|TRBV2
CAVGEGTGELFF
TGTGCCGTGGGCGAGGGTACCGGGGAGCTGTTTTTT
>.|few|TRBJ2-4|TRBV7-8
CASSLAANREAKNIQYF
TGTGCCAGCAGCTTAGCGGCAAACAGAGAAGCCAAAAACATTCAGTACTTC
>TRBD1|many|TRBJ2-7|TRBV20-1
CSARHTGGYEQYF
TGCAGTGCTAGACATACAGGGGGCTACGAGCAGTACTTC
>TRBD1|many|TRBJ2-5|TRBV6-1
CASSRQGWGETQYF
TGTGCCAGCAGTCGACAGGGTTGGGGAGAGACCCAGTACTTC
>TRBD1|many|TRBJ2-7|TRBV6-5
CASSYSIGTTGSYEQYF
TGTGCCAGCAGTTACTCGATTGGGACGACAGGGTCCTACGAGCAGTACTTC
>.|.|TRBJ1-1|TRBV11-2
CASSLDPARRNTEAFF
TGTGCCAGCAGCTTAGATCCGGCCAGGAGGAACACTGAAGCTTTCTTT
>.|few|TRBJ2-7|TRBV4-3
CASSQDRAVAPYEQYF
TGCGCCAGCAGCCAAGATAGGGCAGTAGCCCCCTACGAGCAGTACTTC
>.|many|TRBJ1-4|TRBV29-1
CSVEVGNEKLFF
TGCAGCGTTGAAGTAGGGAATGAAAAACTGTTTTTT
>.|few|TRBJ1-1|TRBV19
CAVGARAPTEAFF
TGTGCCGTAGGGGCCAGGGCGCCCACTGAAGCTTTCTTT
>.|.|TRBJ2-2|TRBV9
CASKRDPLRGGTGELFF
TGTGCCAGCAAGAGGGACCCCTTGCGGGGCGGCACCGGGGAGCTGTTTTTT
>.|many|TRBJ2-3|TRBV4-3
CASSQAGGATDTQYF
TGCGCCAGCAGCCAGGCTGGGGGGGCTACAGATACGCAGTATTTT
>.|.|TRBJ1-4|TRBV12-3/TRBV12-4
CASSFKRSSQNEKLFF
TGTGCCAGCAGTTTTAAAAGGTCGTCGCAGAATGAAAAACTGTTTTTT
>TRBD2|many|TRBJ2-5|TRBV29-1
CSVHSGEETQYF
TGCAGCGTTCATAGCGGGGAAGAGACCCAGTACTTC
>.|many|TRBJ2-7|TRBV18
CASSLRGHASYEQYF
TGTGCCAGCTCACTCCGGGGGCACGCATCCTACGAGCAGTACTTC
>.|many|TRBJ2-7|TRBV27
CASSLNRRAYEQYF
TGTGCCAGCAGTTTAAACCGGAGGGCCTACGAGCAGTACTTC
>.|.|TRBJ2-7|TRBV9
CARKAHNSYEQYF
TGTGCCAGGAAAGCTCACAACTCCTACGAGCAGTACTTC
>.|many|TRBJ1-1|TRBV7-2
CASSLTRWNTEAFF
TGTGCCAGCAGCTTAACGCGGTGGAACACTGAAGCTTTCTTT
>.|.|TRBJ1-1|TRBV7-2
CASSLAPTEAFF
TGTGCCAGCAGCTTAGCGCCCACTGAAGCTTTCTTT
>.|many|TRBJ1-4|TRBV15
CATSRGAGTKTNEKLFF
TGTGCCACCAGCAGGGGGGCAGGGACGAAGACTAATGAAAAACTGTTTTTT
>.|many|TRBJ2-5|TRBV15
CATSRGGRGDETQYF
TGTGCCACCAGCAGAGGAGGCAGGGGGGACGAGACCCAGTACTTC
>.|few|TRBJ1-4|TRBV6-1
CASSRQMSNEKLFF
TGTGCCAGCAGCCGACAGATGTCTAATGAAAAACTGTTTTTT